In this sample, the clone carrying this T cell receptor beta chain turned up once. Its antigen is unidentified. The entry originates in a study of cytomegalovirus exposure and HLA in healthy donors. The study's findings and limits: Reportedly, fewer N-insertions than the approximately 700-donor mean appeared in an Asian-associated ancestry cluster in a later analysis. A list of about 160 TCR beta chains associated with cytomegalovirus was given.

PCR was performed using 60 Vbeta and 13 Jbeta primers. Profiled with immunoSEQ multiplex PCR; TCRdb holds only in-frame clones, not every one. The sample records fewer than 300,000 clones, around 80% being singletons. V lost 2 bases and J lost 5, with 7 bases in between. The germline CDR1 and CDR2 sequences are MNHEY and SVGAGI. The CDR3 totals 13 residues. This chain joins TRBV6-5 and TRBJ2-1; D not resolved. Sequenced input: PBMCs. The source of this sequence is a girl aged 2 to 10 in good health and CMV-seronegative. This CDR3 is CASSYDGDNEQFF. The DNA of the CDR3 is TGTGCCAGCAGTTACGACGGAGACAATGAGCAGTTCTTC.